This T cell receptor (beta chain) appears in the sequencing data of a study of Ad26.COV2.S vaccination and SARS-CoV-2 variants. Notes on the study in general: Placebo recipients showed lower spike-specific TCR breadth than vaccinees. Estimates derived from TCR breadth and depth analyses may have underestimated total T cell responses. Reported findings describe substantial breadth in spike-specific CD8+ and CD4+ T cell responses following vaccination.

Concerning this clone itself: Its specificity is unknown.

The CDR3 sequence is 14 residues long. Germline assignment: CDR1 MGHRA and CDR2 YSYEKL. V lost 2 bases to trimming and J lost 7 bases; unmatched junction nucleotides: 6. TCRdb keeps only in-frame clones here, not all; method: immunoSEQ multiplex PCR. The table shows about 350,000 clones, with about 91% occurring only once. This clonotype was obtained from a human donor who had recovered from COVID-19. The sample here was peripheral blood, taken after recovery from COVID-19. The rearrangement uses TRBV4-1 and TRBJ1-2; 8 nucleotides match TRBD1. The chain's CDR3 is CASSQQGALSGYTF. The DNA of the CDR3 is TGCGCCAGCAGCCAACAGGGGGCTTTAAGTGGCTACACCTTC.